Below are 16 T cell receptor beta chains sequenced from a single sample in a study of blood T cell repertoires in COVID-19. Using immunoSEQ multiplex PCR, the repertoire was profiled, and TCRdb retains in-frame clones only, with some absent. The sample has 85,000 to 100,000 clones; around 72% are singletons. Sequenced: peripheral blood. Receptors originate from a woman aged 60-75 years in a cohort sampled during active or convalescent COVID-19.

CDR3 residues: CASSPRSGGPYNEQFF. The CDR3 DNA reads TGTGCCAGCAGCCCTCGGAGTGGGGGCCCTTACAATGAGCAGTTCTTC. The V and J genes are TRBV7-7 and TRBJ2-1; D may be TRBD1 (6 bases). This CDR3 is built from 16 residues. Trimming removed 5 bases at V and 4 bases at J, with 18 bases between. Germline V CDR1 and CDR2: SSHAT, FNYEAQ (reference sequence).

The chain employs TRBV10-2 and TRBJ1-6; 8 nucleotides align to TRBD1. The CDR3 is 15 residues long. Germline V lookup: CDR1 WSHSY, CDR2 SAAADI. J gave up 8 bases and V 2 bases, and 5 bases lay outside the gene matches. The CDR3 nucleotides read TGCGCCAGCAGTGAGAGACAGGGGAGGGATTCACCCCTCCACTTT. This encodes CASSERQGRDSPLHF.

The chain couples TRBV7-3 to TRBJ2-2; D perhaps matches TRBD1 (5 bases). The germline gives CDR1 SGHTA, CDR2 FQGTGA. This CDR3 has 16 residues. Trimming pared 3 bases from V and 7 bases from J, leaving 18 bases between. CDR3 DNA: TGTGCCAGCAGCTTGTTCTCTGGCAGGGTAAACGGGGAGCTGTTTTTT. Translated: CASSLFSGRVNGELFF. The full variable domain, rest sourced from reference TRBV7-3 and TRBJ2-2, is GAGVSQTPSNKVTEKGKYVELRCDPISGHTALYWYRQSLGQGPEFLIYFQGTGAADDSGLPNDRFFAVRPEGSVSTLKIQRTERGDSAVYLCASSLFSGRVNGELFFGEGSRLTVL.

By share, this clone ranks as medium-sized. This chain uses TRBV24-1 with TRBJ1-3; 9 bases are shared with TRBD1. Per germline, CDR1 KGHDR and CDR2 SFDVKD. V trimming: 0 bases; J trimming: 7 bases; junction bases outside the gene matches: 21. The CDR3 is 21 residues long. CDR3 sequence reads: CATSDLYPVPGDRASSNTIYF. The DNA of the CDR3 is TGTGCCACCAGTGATTTGTATCCGGTCCCCGGGGACAGGGCCTCCAGTAACACCATATATTTT.

The chain employs TRBV3-1 (or the pseudogene TRBV3-2) and TRBJ1-5; the match to TRBD1 covers 7 bases. The V and J ends lost 4 bases and 0 bases, in that order; junction bases with no gene match: 6. CDR1 and CDR2 (germline): LGHDT, YNNKEL (reference sequence). The CDR3 extends over 16 amino acids. The CDR3 region is CASSRSGQFSNQPQHF. In nucleotides, the CDR3 is TGTGCCAGCAGCCGGTCGGGACAGTTTAGCAATCAGCCCCAGCATTTT.

This clone was seen at least ten times. V gene TRBV7-9 combines with J gene TRBJ2-7; D uncertain. The ends were cut back, 9 bases at V and 1 base at J, with 13 bases in the middle. Germline V lookup: CDR1 SEHNR, CDR2 FQNEAQ (reference sequence). The CDR3 sequence is 13 residues long. CDR3 sequence reads: CASFGDSSYEQYF. As DNA, the CDR3 is TGTGCCAGTTTTGGCGACTCGTCCTACGAGCAGTACTTC.

V is TRBV7-7 and J is TRBJ2-7; 10 nucleotides align to TRBD2. J gave up 5 bases and V 2 bases, and 6 bases lay outside the gene matches. Germline V lookup: CDR1 SSHAT, CDR2 FNYEAQ (reference sequence). The CDR3 sequence is 15 residues long. CDR3 bases: TGTGCCAGCAGCTTAACAGCGGGGGGGAGCAACGAGCAGTACTTC. Its protein product is CASSLTAGGSNEQYF.

This chain links TRBV4-2 with TRBJ2-1; D is possibly TRBD2 (6 bases). The CDR3 consists of 16 residues. V gave up 2 bases and J gave up 5 bases, with 16 bases separating them. Germline CDR1 and CDR2: LGHNA and YNFKEQ. This CDR3 reads CASSQSGSWEDNEQFF. The CDR3 DNA is TGTGCCAGCAGCCAAAGCGGTTCGTGGGAGGACAATGAGCAGTTCTTC.

The chain is built from TRBV30 and TRBJ1-2; 10 bases map to TRBD1. Germline assignment: CDR1 GTSNPN and CDR2 SVGIG (reference sequence). The junction had 7 bases not matched to a gene; V was cut back by 3 bases and J by 3 bases. This CDR3 contains 15 residues. The CDR3 nucleotides are TGTGCCTGGAGACCGGGACAGGGGTATTACTATGGCTACACCTTC. It specifies CAWRPGQGYYYGYTF.

The chain links TRBV5-1 to TRBJ2-7; TRBD1 might be the D (6 bases). The CDR3 covers 16 residues. Germline CDR1 and CDR2: SGHRS and YFSETQ. V shed 2 bases and J shed 0 bases, with 15 bases lying between them. The CDR3 coding sequence is TGCGCCAGCAGCTTAGGGGGAATAGGGACCTCCTACGAGCAGTACTTC. Translation gives CASSLGGIGTSYEQYF.

The chain employs TRBV7-6 and TRBJ1-4; the D gene is possibly TRBD1 (6 bases). The CDR3 loop spans 14 amino acids. Per germline, CDR1 SGHVS and CDR2 FNYEAQ. V was pared by 7 bases and J by 3 bases, with 12 bases between. The CDR3 here is CASTQGSANEKLFF. In DNA, the CDR3 is TGTGCCAGCACTCAGGGGTCTGCTAATGAAAAACTGTTTTTT.

The chain couples TRBV6-5 to TRBJ1-1; 8 nucleotides agree with TRBD1. The CDR3 is made up of 13 amino acids. J was trimmed by 4 bases and V by 6 bases; bases with no gene match: 4. CDR1 and CDR2 from the germline V gene are MNHEY and SVGAGI. CDR3 residues: CASSGDRPTEAFF. The CDR3 nucleotides read TGTGCCAGCAGCGGGGACAGGCCCACTGAAGCTTTCTTT.

The rearrangement uses TRBV19 and TRBJ2-7; D might be TRBD1 (6 bases). Germline V gene lookup returns CDR1 LNHDA and CDR2 SQIVND (reference sequence). This CDR3 region has 14 residues. Trimming removed 3 bases at V and 9 bases at J, with 18 bases between. The CDR3 is CASSIEDSRFGQYF. The CDR3 DNA follows: TGTGCCAGTAGTATCGAGGACAGCCGGTTCGGGCAGTACTTC.

This chain connects TRBV12-5 to TRBJ2-1; 7 bases are a match to TRBD2. Germline V gene lookup returns CDR1 LGHNT and CDR2 FRNRAP. V was clipped by 2 bases and J by 10 bases; unmatched bases: 2. The CDR3 has 12 residues. CDR3 sequence reads: CASGLNGGEQFF. The CDR3 DNA reads TGTGCTAGTGGTTTGAACGGGGGGGAGCAGTTCTTC.

The chain employs TRBV24-1 and TRBJ1-2; TRBD1 matches at 8 bases. The trim removed 4 bases at V and 2 bases at J, leaving 11 bases unmatched. Germline V gene lookup returns CDR1 KGHDR and CDR2 SFDVKD. CDR3 length equals 17 residues. CDR3 sequence: CATSDSVGQGSNYGYTF. The CDR3 nucleotides are TGTGCCACCAGTGACAGCGTCGGACAGGGCAGCAACTATGGCTACACCTTC.

In regard to this clone: Germline and junction disagree at one end, which may indicate a read error. The chain links TRBV7-7 to TRBJ1-5, with D unresolved. From germline, CDR1 is SSHAT and CDR2 FNYEAQ (reference sequence). The CDR3 sequence is 15 residues long. DNA of the CDR3: TGTGCTAGCAGCTTAGAACCAGAGGCCCATCAGCCCCAGCATTTT. This gives the protein CASSLEPEAHQPQHF. Complete variable domain (other parts from reference TRBV7-7 and TRBJ1-5): GAGVSQSPRYKVTKRGQDVTLRCDPISSHATLYWYQQALGQGPEFLTYFNYEAQPDKSGLPSDRFSAERPEGSISTLTIQRTEQRDSAMYRCASSLEPEAHQPQHFGDGTRLSIL.